One sample yielded the 22 T cell receptor beta chains listed below, sequenced in a study of blood T cell repertoires in COVID-19. The method was immunoSEQ multiplex PCR; TCRdb's version includes in-frame clones alone and lacks a portion of them. The repertoire holds 310,000 or so clones, with 80% to 90% as singletons. Sequenced material: peripheral blood. These receptors were obtained from a man aged 30-40 years with COVID-19, enrolled during active disease.

This clone was recorded a few times. Other DNA sequences within the sample encode an identical CDR3. The chain links TRBV28 to TRBJ1-5, with 7 bases that match TRBD1. The germline gives CDR1 MDHEN, CDR2 SYDVKM. CDR3 length equals 16 residues. Losses at the gene ends were 6 bases for V and 0 bases for J; bases not matched to a gene: 8. This CDR3 is CASRLTGSYSNQPQHF. CDR3 sequence (DNA): TGTGCCAGCAGATTGACAGGGTCGTATAGCAATCAGCCCCAGCATTTT. The full variable domain, completed using reference TRBV28 and TRBJ1-5, is DVKVTQSSRYLVKRTGEKVFLECVQDMDHENMFWYRQDPGLGLRLIYFSYDVKMKEKGDIPEGYSVSREKKERFSLILESASTNQTSMYLCASRLTGSYSNQPQHFGDGTRLSIL.

The V call is TRBV7-8, the J call TRBJ2-1; no clear D. This CDR3 is 12 amino acids long. Germline V gene data show CDR1 as SGHVS and CDR2 as FQNEAQ. Trimming cost V 5 bases and J 9 bases, with 11 bases left between them. The CDR3 loop is CASSLISLEQFF. CDR3 nucleotide sequence: TGTGCCAGCAGCCTAATATCTCTTGAGCAGTTCTTC.

The V gene is TRBV19, the J gene TRBJ1-2; no reliable D call. This CDR3 comprises 15 residues. The germline V gene has CDR1 LNHDA and CDR2 SQIVND (reference sequence). Deletions cut 3 bases from V and 3 bases from J, with 14 bases between. CDR3 sequence (DNA): TGTGCCAGTAGTATCGGGAGACCCTCGTACTATGGCTACACCTTC. As protein: CASSIGRPSYYGYTF.

The chain joins TRBV4-3 to TRBJ2-7; 10 nucleotides match TRBD2. The germline gives CDR1 LGHNA, CDR2 YSLEER. The CDR3 is 18 amino acids. The V and J ends lost 1 base and 2 bases, in that order; junction bases with no gene match: 11. The CDR3 protein is CASSQGVIAGGIPYEQYF. The DNA for the CDR3 is TGCGCCAGCAGCCAAGGGGTGATAGCGGGAGGAATCCCCTACGAGCAGTACTTC.

The J gene is TRBJ1-5, the V gene TRBV7-2; no reliable D call. The CDR3 loop spans 13 amino acids. V was pared by 8 bases and J by 3 bases, with 11 bases between. CDR1 is SGHTA, CDR2 FQGNSA, per germline. The CDR3 region has the DNA TGTGCCAGCGGGCAGGCCCCCAATCAGCCCCAGCATTTT. It codes for CASGQAPNQPQHF.

Concerning this clone: One end of the junction does not line up with germline, which may come from a read error. CDR3 region: CAGSSLAGGNNEQFF. CDR3 sequence (DNA): TGTGCCGGCAGCTCACTAGCGGGGGGGAACAATGAGCAGTTCTTC. This chain uses TRBV7-2 with TRBJ2-1, with 13 nucleotides matching TRBD2. CDR1 SGHTA and CDR2 FQGNSA come from the germline V gene. This CDR3 has 15 residues.

The CDR3 DNA reads TGTGCCAGCAGCTTCGGCGGGGGATTTGATACGCAGTATTTT. Amino acids: CASSFGGGFDTQYF. V and J are TRBV7-9 and TRBJ2-3; TRBD2 matches at 7 bases. Germline CDR1 is SEHNR and CDR2 is FQNEAQ (reference sequence). This CDR3 spans 14 amino acids. V was clipped by 3 bases and J by 6 bases; unmatched bases: 6.

This clone has just one count. The gene calls are TRBV6-5 and TRBJ2-2; the match to TRBD2 covers 8 bases. Germline V gene data show CDR1 as MNHEY and CDR2 as SVGAGI. V lost 6 bases to trimming and J lost 5 bases; unmatched junction nucleotides: 5. The CDR3 spans 14 residues. CDR3 sequence reads: CASSLRGGTGELFF. CDR3 DNA sequence: TGTGCCAGCAGCCTACGGGGGGGGACCGGGGAGCTGTTTTTT.

The genes are TRBV21-1 and TRBJ2-5; TRBD1, the D gene given by the table, was not confirmed from the DNA. TRBV21-1 is tagged as a pseudogene. The CDR3 is made up of 13 amino acids. DNA of the CDR3: TGTGCCAGCAGCAAAGGTCAGGAAGAGACCCAGTACTTC. Residues: CASSKGQEETQYF.

The chain combines TRBV4-3 with TRBJ2-3; 8 bases are a match to TRBD1. With 5 bases clipped from V and 4 bases from J, the junction kept 5 bases outside the gene matches. The CDR3 loop spans 14 amino acids. The germline V gene encodes CDR1 LGHNA and CDR2 YSLEER. As DNA, the CDR3 is TGCGCCAGCAGCTTCAGGGGGCAACCAGATACGCAGTATTTT. It yields the protein CASSFRGQPDTQYF.

This chain uses TRBV6-2 or TRBV6-3 with TRBJ2-5; D uncertain. Germline V gene data show CDR1 as MNHEY and CDR2 as SVGEGT. Deletions cut 5 bases from V and 1 base from J, with 20 bases between. The CDR3 sequence is 17 residues long. CDR3 sequence: CASSRPWISGLQETQYF. The CDR3 coding sequence is TGTGCCAGCAGTCGGCCCTGGATATCTGGGCTCCAAGAGACCCAGTACTTC.

The J gene is TRBJ1-1, the V gene TRBV9; no reliable D call. Trimming removed 0 bases from V and 1 base from J, with 7 bases in between. CDR1 is SGDLS and CDR2 is YYNGEE in the germline V gene. This CDR3 is 14 amino acids long. In nucleotides, the CDR3 is TGTGCCAGCAGCGTAGATGCAGGGAACACTGAAGCTTTCTTT. It encodes CASSVDAGNTEAFF.

The CDR3 bases are TGCGCCAGCAGCCATCAGCCTCCCCTTCTCGACAGGGGGCCTTCGTCTGGAAACACCATATATTTT. As protein: CASSHQPPLLDRGPSSGNTIYF. The chain joins TRBV4-3 to TRBJ1-3; 10 bases fit TRBD1. Germline CDR1 and CDR2: LGHNA and YSLEER. The J segment lost 1 base and the V segment lost 3 bases, leaving 21 bases of the junction unmatched. The CDR3 spans 22 residues.

The rearrangement joins TRBV12-5 to TRBJ1-1, with D tentatively TRBD1 (5 bases). Deletions cut 9 bases from V and 4 bases from J, with 15 bases between. This CDR3 has 13 amino acids. Germline CDR1 and CDR2: LGHNT and FRNRAP. CDR3 nucleotide sequence: TGTGCTAGCCATACCTCAGGGATCACTGAAGCTTTCTTT. Residues: CASHTSGITEAFF.

V and J are TRBV4-1 and TRBJ1-2; D possibly corresponds to TRBD1 (5 bases). The CDR3 is made up of 14 amino acids. Trimming took off 4 bases at V and 2 bases at J, with 11 bases between the two ends. Germline V gives CDR1 MGHRA, CDR2 YSYEKL. CDR3 coding DNA: TGCGCCAGCAGCCTTGGACACGAGAACTATGGCTACACCTTC. It is translated as CASSLGHENYGYTF.

The chain couples TRBV5-1 to TRBJ2-5; TRBD2 agrees at 13 bases. The CDR3 runs to 19 residues. Germline V CDR1 and CDR2: SGHRS, YFSETQ. Unmatched junction bases numbered 14, after V lost 1 base and J lost 5 bases. The CDR3 protein is CASSLTGLAGPPSRETQYF. In DNA form, the CDR3 reads TGCGCCAGCAGCTTGACGGGACTAGCGGGGCCCCCTTCAAGGGAGACCCAGTACTTC.

The V gene is TRBV11-3, the J gene TRBJ1-1, with 7 bases fitting TRBD1. Germline values: CDR1 SGHNT, CDR2 YENEEA. The CDR3 extends over 14 amino acids. V shed 1 base, J shed 3 bases, and the junction held 2 bases outside the gene matches. The CDR3 is CASSLGTGHTEAFF. The DNA of the CDR3 is TGTGCCAGCAGCTTAGGGACAGGACACACTGAAGCTTTCTTT.

V gene TRBV11-1 combines with J gene TRBJ2-1; D is perhaps TRBD2 (6 bases). The V gene's germline CDR1 is SGHAT and CDR2 FQDESV (reference sequence). The V end lost 0 bases, the J end lost 6 bases, and 18 bases lay between the germline ends. There are 17 residues in the CDR3. The CDR3 sequence is CASSLAGGAIGSNEQFF. In DNA, the CDR3 is TGTGCCAGCAGCTTAGCGGGAGGAGCGATTGGGTCCAATGAGCAGTTCTTC.

J is TRBJ2-5 and V is TRBV5-1; 11 nucleotides align to TRBD2. Losses at the gene ends were 0 bases for V and 1 base for J; bases not matched to a gene: 5. This CDR3 is built from 17 residues. Germline V gene data show CDR1 as SGHRS and CDR2 as YFSETQ. CDR3 protein: CASSLVFSGGVQETQYF. In DNA form, the CDR3 reads TGCGCCAGCAGCTTGGTATTTAGCGGGGGGGTCCAAGAGACCCAGTACTTC. Complete variable domain (other parts from reference TRBV5-1 and TRBJ2-5): KAGVTQTPRYLIKTRGQQVTLSCSPISGHRSVSWYQQTPGQGLQFLFEYFSETQRNKGNFPGRFSGRQFSNSRSEMNVSTLELGDSALYLCASSLVFSGGVQETQYFGPGTRLLVL.

This clone was counted a single time. The rearrangement links TRBV10-3 to TRBJ2-1; perhaps TRBD1 as D (5 bases). This CDR3 has 14 residues. Germline V CDR1 and CDR2: ENHRY, SYGVKD. V was clipped by 0 bases and J by 4 bases, with 7 bases between them. CDR3 DNA sequence: TGTGCCATCAGTGAGTCCGCAGGGTACAATGAGCAGTTCTTC. Amino acids: CAISESAGYNEQFF.

The count of this clone is one. The chain uses TRBV29-1 and TRBJ2-2; 15 positions agree with TRBD2. The CDR3 has 15 residues. CDR1 is SQVTM and CDR2 is ANQGSEA in the germline V gene. Losses at the gene ends were 6 bases for V and 5 bases for J; bases not matched to a gene: 4. CDR3 amino acids: CSVTGLAGGTGELFF. The CDR3 DNA reads as TGCAGCGTCACAGGACTAGCGGGAGGGACCGGGGAGCTGTTTTTT.

The chain carries TRBV4-3 and TRBJ2-7; D is possibly TRBD2 (6 bases). Trimming shortened V by 1 base and J by 7 bases, and 17 bases separated the two germline ends. This CDR3 contains 15 residues. CDR1 and CDR2 from the germline V gene are LGHNA and YSLEER. CDR3 protein: CASSQVVLGGEEQYF. CDR3 bases: TGCGCCAGCAGCCAAGTAGTGTTGGGGGGAGAGGAGCAGTACTTC.